This T cell receptor beta chain was profiled in a study of T cell responses to AZD1222 COVID-19 vaccine. Whole-study findings and limits: The donor group comprised mostly white British people and more females; the analysis possibly underestimated clonal diversity. Seropositive at baseline were only a handful of AZD1222 recipients.

TCRdb's copy holds only in-frame clones and misses some; the assay was immunoSEQ multiplex PCR. In the table there are 110,000 or so clones, more than 75% of which are singletons. A note on this clone: The antigen is undetermined.

The ends were cut back, 6 bases at V and 10 bases at J, with 13 bases in the middle. Germline lookup yields CDR1 MNHEY and CDR2 SVGAGI. The CDR3 loop spans 13 amino acids. The specimen comprised peripheral blood, sampled on day 0 of AZD1222 vaccination. The clonotype originates from an adult in good health. V gene TRBV6-5 combines with J gene TRBJ1-6, with a weak D call TRBD1 (6 bases). The CDR3 sequence is CASSEGQGSPLHF. CDR3 sequence (DNA): TGTGCCAGCAGCGAGGGGCAGGGGTCACCCCTCCACTTT.